Following are 27 T cell receptor beta chains from one sample sequenced in a study of blood T cell repertoires in COVID-19. Method: immunoSEQ multiplex PCR; TCRdb's copy keeps in-frame clones and lacks some. The sample comprises 200,000 to 250,000 clones, about 89% of which are singletons, and 1.6% rests with the top ten. Sequenced: peripheral blood. The receptor set was obtained from a woman aged 55 to 70 who had recovered from COVID-19.

V is TRBV19 and J is TRBJ1-3, with no clear D. CDR3 size: 10 residues. The V gene's germline CDR1 is LNHDA and CDR2 SQIVND (reference sequence). The V gene lost 10 bases and the J gene lost 8 bases, with 9 bases spanning the gap. The CDR3 reads CATGFDTIYF. Written as DNA, the CDR3 is TGTGCCACCGGTTTCGACACCATATATTTT.

The chain uses TRBV5-6 and TRBJ2-1, with TRBD1 identical over 8 bases. This CDR3 is built from 15 residues. The germline V gene encodes CDR1 SGHDT and CDR2 YYEEEE. J lost 4 bases, V lost 3 bases, and 6 bases had no gene match. The CDR3 DNA reads TGTGCCAGCAGCTATGGACAGGGATGGTACAATGAGCAGTTCTTC. It yields the protein CASSYGQGWYNEQFF. The full variable domain, rest sourced from reference TRBV5-6 and TRBJ2-1, is DAGVTQSPTHLIKTRGQQVTLRCSPKSGHDTVSWYQQALGQGPQFIFQYYEEEERQRGNFPDRFSGHQFPNYSSELNVNALLLGDSALYLCASSYGQGWYNEQFFGPGTRLTVL.

The chain joins TRBV4-1 to TRBJ1-1, with unresolved D. This CDR3 is 17 amino acids long. Deletions cut 0 bases from V and 6 bases from J, with 20 bases between. Germline CDR1 reads MGHRA; CDR2 reads YSYEKL. This CDR3 reads CASSQDWVTRGSAEAFF. CDR3 DNA: TGCGCCAGCAGCCAAGATTGGGTCACTCGAGGCAGCGCTGAAGCTTTCTTT.

The table lists this clone with a count of one. The V and J genes are TRBV11-2 and TRBJ1-1, with D perhaps matching TRBD1 (5 bases). Trimming stripped 5 bases from V and 3 bases from J, with 13 bases between. This CDR3 is 14 amino acids long. CDR1 is SGHAT and CDR2 is FQNNGV in the germline V gene. DNA for the CDR3: TGTGCCAGCAGCCCCGGGCAGGGATACACTGAAGCTTTCTTT. Its protein is CASSPGQGYTEAFF.

This clone was seen a few times. This chain connects TRBV27 to TRBJ2-1; perhaps TRBD1 as D (6 bases). CDR1 is MNHEY and CDR2 is SMNVEV in the germline V gene (reference sequence). The CDR3 is 14 amino acids. V was trimmed by 2 bases and J by 9 bases, leaving 14 bases between them. CDR3 amino acids: CASSLTIRGAEQFF. DNA for the CDR3: TGTGCCAGCAGTTTAACGATCAGGGGCGCTGAGCAGTTCTTC.

The rearrangement joins TRBV27 to TRBJ2-7; 8 positions match TRBD1. There are 15 residues in the CDR3. Per germline, CDR1 MNHEY and CDR2 SMNVEV (reference sequence). V gave up 2 bases and J gave up 7 bases; unmatched junction bases: 10. This chain's CDR3 is CASSLNQIQGAEQYF. The CDR3 coding sequence is TGTGCCAGCAGTTTAAACCAGATCCAGGGGGCGGAGCAGTACTTC.

This chain uses TRBV5-4 with TRBJ2-1; weak D call: TRBD2 (6 bases). Per the germline V gene, CDR1 is SGHNT and CDR2 is YYREEE (reference sequence). V was clipped by 9 bases and J by 3 bases, with 16 bases between them. This CDR3 contains 14 residues. For the CDR3, the DNA is TGTGCCACATCCCGCCGGGGGAGCTACAATGAGCAGTTCTTC. The encoded protein is CATSRRGSYNEQFF.

This clone came up once. At the DNA level, this CDR3 is encoded by other sequences in the same sample as well. The chain has TRBV27 and TRBJ1-6, with TRBD1 matching 7 bases. Germline V gene lookup returns CDR1 MNHEY and CDR2 SMNVEV (reference sequence). This CDR3 has 14 residues. The ends lost 5 bases at V and 4 bases at J; junction bases unmatched: 2. CDR3 coding DNA: TGTGCCAGCAGTCTACAGGGGTATAATTCACCCCTCCACTTT. Its translation is CASSLQGYNSPLHF.

The chain recombines TRBV4-2 with TRBJ1-2; 8 nucleotides align to TRBD1. Germline V gene sequence: CDR1 LGHNA, CDR2 YNFKEQ. This CDR3 contains 17 residues. V was clipped by 0 bases and J by 5 bases; unmatched bases: 11. The CDR3 reads CASSQDPPGGSLYGYTF. CDR3 DNA sequence: TGTGCCAGCAGCCAAGACCCCCCAGGGGGCAGTCTATATGGCTACACCTTC.

V and J are TRBV10-2 and TRBJ1-2; no firm D call. The CDR3 loop spans 12 amino acids. Trimming cost V 3 bases and J 8 bases, with 10 bases left between them. The germline V gene encodes CDR1 WSHSY and CDR2 SAAADI. The CDR3 region has the DNA TGCGCCAGCAGTGATTTAACGAGGGGCTACACCTTC. It codes for CASSDLTRGYTF.

The chain uses TRBV27 and TRBJ2-1; 10 bases are a match to TRBD2. Germline CDR1 is MNHEY and CDR2 is SMNVEV (reference sequence). The CDR3 spans 14 residues. The V segment lost 6 bases and the J segment 6 bases; nucleotides outside the gene matches: 5. In DNA, the CDR3 is TGTGCCAGCAGGTCAGCGGGGGGGCCCAATGAGCAGTTCTTC. Its translation: CASRSAGGPNEQFF.

V and J are TRBV19 and TRBJ2-1; 14 bases match TRBD2. V lost 5 bases and J lost 5; bases outside the gene matches: 8. Per the germline V gene, CDR1 is LNHDA and CDR2 is SQIVND (reference sequence). The CDR3 has 17 amino acids. CDR3 residues: CASSVGTSGGINNEQFF. The CDR3 DNA reads as TGTGCCAGTAGTGTCGGGACTAGCGGGGGAATTAACAATGAGCAGTTCTTC.

This clone was picked up many times. The V gene is TRBV7-9, the J gene TRBJ2-5; the D gene is possibly TRBD1 (6 bases). The CDR3 is made up of 14 amino acids. Trimming stripped 5 bases from V and 4 bases from J, with 14 bases between. The germline CDR1 and CDR2 sequences are SEHNR and FQNEAQ (reference sequence). In DNA form, the CDR3 reads TGTGCCAGCAGCCAACAGGGTCACGGAGAGACCCAGTACTTC. It encodes CASSQQGHGETQYF.

This clone was seen only once. V is TRBV15 and J is TRBJ1-1, with D tentatively TRBD1 (6 bases). Trimming stripped 3 bases from V and 2 bases from J, with 16 bases between. The CDR3 length is 16 residues. Per germline, CDR1 LNHNV and CDR2 YYDKDF (reference sequence). The CDR3 spells CATSRGGTIRNTEAFF. CDR3 sequence (DNA): TGTGCCACCAGCAGGGGGGGGACAATCCGTAACACTGAAGCTTTCTTT.

The V call is TRBV7-3, the J call TRBJ2-3; the D is unclear. Trimming left V 1 base short and J 0 bases short, with 8 bases between. This CDR3 spans 15 amino acids. Germline CDR1 reads SGHTA; CDR2 reads FQGTGA. CDR3 nucleotide sequence: TGTGCCAGCAGCTTAAGAGCGTGGAGCACAGATACGCAGTATTTT. Amino acid sequence: CASSLRAWSTDTQYF.

This clone was seen a single time. The J gene is TRBJ1-6, the V gene TRBV7-8; D gene unclear. Trimming pared 3 bases from V and 10 bases from J, leaving 7 bases between. This CDR3 is built from 12 residues. Germline V gene data show CDR1 as SGHVS and CDR2 as FQNEAQ. DNA for the CDR3: TGTGCCAGCAGCTTGGTTAGCTCACCCCTCCACTTT. This gives the protein CASSLVSSPLHF.

J is TRBJ1-1 and V is TRBV20-1; no definite D call. The CDR3 has 11 residues. Trimming pared 6 bases from V and 11 bases from J, leaving 16 bases between. Germline values: CDR1 DFQATT, CDR2 SNEGSKA (reference sequence). The CDR3 DNA reads as TGCAGTGCCCCCTCCCGGACGGGGGCTTTCTTT. It specifies CSAPSRTGAFF.

This chain connects TRBV12-3 or TRBV12-4 to TRBJ1-1; no clear D gene. CDR3 length: 13 amino acids. V shed 3 bases and J shed 5 bases, with 10 bases lying between them. This chain's CDR3 is CASSFSGRTEAFF. DNA of the CDR3: TGTGCCAGCAGTTTTTCGGGGAGGACTGAAGCTTTCTTT.

In its sample, this clone was seen once. The chain employs TRBV7-9 and TRBJ2-3; 10 bases are a match to TRBD2. CDR1 is SEHNR, CDR2 FQNEAQ, per germline (reference sequence). This CDR3 comprises 19 residues. J gave up 0 bases and V 1 base, and 10 bases lay outside the gene matches. The CDR3: CASSLGASGGLTSTDTQYF. CDR3 bases: TGTGCCAGCAGCTTAGGGGCTAGCGGGGGTCTCACTAGCACAGATACGCAGTATTTT.

This chain joins TRBV7-6 and TRBJ2-3, with a weak D call TRBD2 (5 bases). The CDR3 is made up of 14 amino acids. Germline assignment: CDR1 SGHVS and CDR2 FNYEAQ. V was cut by 5 bases and J by 1 base, with 10 bases left in between. The CDR3 is CASSLFGGTDTQYF. DNA of the CDR3: TGTGCCAGCAGCCTATTCGGGGGCACAGATACGCAGTATTTT.

For the CDR3, the DNA is TGTGCCAGCAGTTTATCGGTGGGAGACTCTGGGGCCAACGTCCTGACTTTC. Translating it yields CASSLSVGDSGANVLTF. This sequence joins TRBV27 and TRBJ2-6, with D perhaps matching TRBD2 (5 bases). In germline, CDR1 is MNHEY, CDR2 SMNVEV (reference sequence). This CDR3 spans 17 amino acids. V was trimmed by 0 bases and J by 0 bases, leaving 9 bases between them.

This clone was seen a handful of times. V usage is TRBV19 and J usage is TRBJ1-1; the match to TRBD1 covers 9 bases. V gave up 9 bases and J gave up 9 bases; unmatched junction bases: 8. This CDR3 is 12 amino acids long. Germline V gene lookup returns CDR1 LNHDA and CDR2 SQIVND (reference sequence). The CDR3 reads CASRNGQGKAFF. In nucleotides, the CDR3 is TGTGCCAGCCGGAACGGACAGGGGAAAGCTTTCTTT.

The V and J genes are TRBV5-6 and TRBJ1-4, with D possibly TRBD1 on 5 matching bases. Looked up from germline, CDR1 is SGHDT and CDR2 is YYEEEE. V lost 3 bases to trimming and J lost 0 bases, with 15 bases between them. The CDR3 contains 17 residues. CDR3 DNA: TGTGCCAGCAGCTGGTCCCCACAGGCGGCAACTAATGAAAAACTGTTTTTT. The encoded protein is CASSWSPQAATNEKLFF.

V gene TRBV7-2 combines with J gene TRBJ2-7, with TRBD2 matching 7 bases. With V trimmed by 8 bases and J by 7 bases, 14 bases remained unmatched. The CDR3 totals 14 residues. CDR1 is SGHTA, CDR2 FQGNSA, per germline. The CDR3 reads CASRTGLAAREQYF. The CDR3 DNA reads as TGTGCCAGCCGCACGGGGCTAGCGGCGCGAGAGCAGTACTTC.

V is TRBV27 and J is TRBJ2-7; D ambiguous. V lost 2 bases to trimming and J lost 0 bases, with 5 bases between them. The CDR3 loop spans 13 amino acids. Per the germline V gene, CDR1 is MNHEY and CDR2 is SMNVEV (reference sequence). DNA of the CDR3: TGTGCCAGCAGTTTAATGTACTCCTACGAGCAGTACTTC. This codes for CASSLMYSYEQYF.

The rearrangement joins TRBV6-6 to TRBJ1-3, with TRBD1 identical over 7 bases. V was pared by 6 bases and J by 0 bases, with 5 bases of the junction left unmatched. This CDR3 spans 15 amino acids. Germline CDR1 MNHNY, CDR2 SVGAGI (reference sequence). DNA for the CDR3: TGTGCCAGCAGACACGGGACAGACTCTGGAAACACCATATATTTT. It yields the protein CASRHGTDSGNTIYF.

This sequence joins TRBV19 and TRBJ1-1; D might be TRBD1 (5 bases). Germline V CDR1 and CDR2: LNHDA, SQIVND (reference sequence). V was clipped by 5 bases and J by 2 bases, with 12 bases between them. This CDR3 region has 14 residues. The CDR3 protein is CASSGRRGNTEAFF. The CDR3 coding sequence is TGTGCCAGTAGTGGGAGGAGGGGAAACACTGAAGCTTTCTTT.